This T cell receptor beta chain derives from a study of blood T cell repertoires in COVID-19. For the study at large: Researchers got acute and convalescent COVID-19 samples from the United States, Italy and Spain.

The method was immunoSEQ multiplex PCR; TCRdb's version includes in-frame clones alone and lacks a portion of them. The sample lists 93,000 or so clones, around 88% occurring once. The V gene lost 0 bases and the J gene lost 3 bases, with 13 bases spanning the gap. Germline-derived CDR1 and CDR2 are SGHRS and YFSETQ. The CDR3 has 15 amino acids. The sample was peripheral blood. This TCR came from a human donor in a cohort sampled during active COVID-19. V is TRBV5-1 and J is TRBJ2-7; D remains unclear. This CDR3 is CASSLEKTRIYEQYF. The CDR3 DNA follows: TGCGCCAGCAGCTTGGAAAAGACTCGCATCTACGAGCAGTACTTC.